This is a list of T cell receptor beta chains from one sample in a study of blood T cell repertoires in COVID-19. The repertoire was sequenced with immunoSEQ multiplex PCR; TCRdb's copy has only in-frame clones and lacks some. Of approximately 260,000 clones in the sample, roughly nine tenths were seen once. The sequencing sample was made of PBMCs or T cells enriched from blood (not recorded which). Receptor source: a woman aged 25 to 39 with acute COVID-19. Each CDR3 is given with its conserved first and last residue. Each record gives: D gene, V gene, CDR3 protein. The D gene is left open where the match is weak.

D: -; V: TRBV23-1; CDR3: CASSPDYKSNQPQHF
D: -; V: TRBV5-1; CDR3: CASSLGPWGKGRGSYNEQFF
D: TRBD1; V: TRBV5-1; CDR3: CASGAGGMNTEAFF
D: -; V: TRBV5-6; CDR3: CASSLRVRGQPQHF
D: -; V: TRBV2; CDR3: CASTSRETQYF
D: -; V: TRBV5-1; CDR3: CASSESGELFF
D: -; V: TRBV24-1; CDR3: CATSNQGGELFF
D: -; V: TRBV5-1; CDR3: CASSSQDSNNSPLHF
D: -; V: TRBV19; CDR3: CASSPAGVPYTF
D: -; V: TRBV7-2; CDR3: CASSLVGQGMNQPQHF
D: TRBD2; V: TRBV27; CDR3: CASSLWGGREDTQYF
D: -; V: TRBV28; CDR3: CASSLSRRGYGYTF
D: -; V: TRBV7-9; CDR3: CASSLAGVGKFF
D: TRBD2; V: TRBV2; CDR3: CASSVISGAHKAQETQYF
D: -; V: TRBV25-1; CDR3: CASSEARRGEQYF
D: TRBD1; V: TRBV12-3/TRBV12-4; CDR3: CASSLGQGYGYTF
D: TRBD2; V: TRBV18; CDR3: CASSPLPTSGSAEQFF
D: -; V: TRBV12-5; CDR3: CASGLGQSTDTQYF
D: TRBD2; V: TRBV28; CDR3: CASSLGIAGALYEQYF
D: -; V: TRBV4-3; CDR3: CASSVAGYGYTF
D: -; V: TRBV5-4; CDR3: CASSLPGTGGETQYF
D: TRBD1; V: TRBV7-9; CDR3: CASSKPGQGAETQYF
D: -; V: TRBV4-1; CDR3: CASSQDVKGVATTDTQYF
D: -; V: TRBV12-3/TRBV12-4; CDR3: CALGAATGNGYTF
D: TRBD2; V: TRBV6-4; CDR3: CASSASLAPSSYNEQFF
D: -; V: TRBV25-1; CDR3: CASSATGNTEAFF
D: TRBD1; V: TRBV5-6; CDR3: CASSSWASWTGGNQPQHF
D: -; V: TRBV3-1/TRBV3-2; CDR3: CASSQVLYYEQYF
D: TRBD2; V: TRBV7-8; CDR3: CASSSPLAGAGANVLTF
D: TRBD2; V: TRBV28; CDR3: CASSPSTSGDFYEQYF
D: TRBD2; V: TRBV7-9; CDR3: CATAGGDYNEQFF
D: -; V: TRBV7-8; CDR3: CASSPILQETQYF
D: -; V: TRBV5-6; CDR3: CASSPGWTEVEQYF
D: TRBD1; V: TRBV14; CDR3: CASSQARTGGWNEQFF
D: -; V: TRBV5-8; CDR3: CASSFGREYGYTF
D: -; V: TRBV12-3/TRBV12-4; CDR3: CASSLGGAVTQYF
D: -; V: TRBV29-1; CDR3: CSVVTGPATEAFF
D: TRBD1; V: TRBV10-3; CDR3: CATSRHETGNYGYTF
D: -; V: TRBV18; CDR3: CATYSRVTENTIYF
D: TRBD1; V: TRBV5-6; CDR3: CASRPTGPTGYTF
D: -; V: TRBV28; CDR3: CASSERYQPQHF
D: TRBD2; V: TRBV28; CDR3: CASEGAGGTDTQYF
D: TRBD2; V: TRBV7-8; CDR3: CASSLRLPGLAGGNGGELFF
D: TRBD1; V: TRBV28; CDR3: CASTHGTALGGNQPQHF
D: TRBD2; V: TRBV5-6; CDR3: CASRRLASSYNEQFF
D: -; V: TRBV19; CDR3: CASSILATDLYF
D: -; V: TRBV15; CDR3: CATSRHQGSSYEQYF
D: -; V: TRBV7-7; CDR3: CASSLGSSAYNEQFF
D: -; V: TRBV2; CDR3: CASSLGAYGYTF
D: TRBD1; V: TRBV10-3; CDR3: CAIRDGTDYSPLHF
D: TRBD1; V: TRBV3-1/TRBV3-2; CDR3: CASSLGQGEKLFF
D: TRBD2; V: TRBV29-1; CDR3: CSVEGIAGGEYNEQFF
D: -; V: TRBV7-9; CDR3: CASSFQANTEAFF